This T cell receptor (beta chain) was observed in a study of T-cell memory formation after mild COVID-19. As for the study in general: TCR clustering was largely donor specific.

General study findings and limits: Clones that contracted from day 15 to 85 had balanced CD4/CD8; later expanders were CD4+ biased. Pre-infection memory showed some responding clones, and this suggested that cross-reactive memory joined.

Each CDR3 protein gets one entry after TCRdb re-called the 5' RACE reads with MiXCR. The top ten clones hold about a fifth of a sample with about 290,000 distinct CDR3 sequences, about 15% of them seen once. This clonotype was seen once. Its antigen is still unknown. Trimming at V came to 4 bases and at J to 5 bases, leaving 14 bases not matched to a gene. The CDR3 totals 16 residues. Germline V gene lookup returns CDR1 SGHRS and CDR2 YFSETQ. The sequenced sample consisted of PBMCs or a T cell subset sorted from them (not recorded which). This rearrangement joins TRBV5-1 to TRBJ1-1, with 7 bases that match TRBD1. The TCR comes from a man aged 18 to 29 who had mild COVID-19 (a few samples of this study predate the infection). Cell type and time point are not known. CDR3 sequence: CASSPTGAARYTEAFF. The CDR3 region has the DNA TGCGCCAGCAGCCCAACAGGGGCCGCAAGGTATACTGAAGCTTTCTTT.